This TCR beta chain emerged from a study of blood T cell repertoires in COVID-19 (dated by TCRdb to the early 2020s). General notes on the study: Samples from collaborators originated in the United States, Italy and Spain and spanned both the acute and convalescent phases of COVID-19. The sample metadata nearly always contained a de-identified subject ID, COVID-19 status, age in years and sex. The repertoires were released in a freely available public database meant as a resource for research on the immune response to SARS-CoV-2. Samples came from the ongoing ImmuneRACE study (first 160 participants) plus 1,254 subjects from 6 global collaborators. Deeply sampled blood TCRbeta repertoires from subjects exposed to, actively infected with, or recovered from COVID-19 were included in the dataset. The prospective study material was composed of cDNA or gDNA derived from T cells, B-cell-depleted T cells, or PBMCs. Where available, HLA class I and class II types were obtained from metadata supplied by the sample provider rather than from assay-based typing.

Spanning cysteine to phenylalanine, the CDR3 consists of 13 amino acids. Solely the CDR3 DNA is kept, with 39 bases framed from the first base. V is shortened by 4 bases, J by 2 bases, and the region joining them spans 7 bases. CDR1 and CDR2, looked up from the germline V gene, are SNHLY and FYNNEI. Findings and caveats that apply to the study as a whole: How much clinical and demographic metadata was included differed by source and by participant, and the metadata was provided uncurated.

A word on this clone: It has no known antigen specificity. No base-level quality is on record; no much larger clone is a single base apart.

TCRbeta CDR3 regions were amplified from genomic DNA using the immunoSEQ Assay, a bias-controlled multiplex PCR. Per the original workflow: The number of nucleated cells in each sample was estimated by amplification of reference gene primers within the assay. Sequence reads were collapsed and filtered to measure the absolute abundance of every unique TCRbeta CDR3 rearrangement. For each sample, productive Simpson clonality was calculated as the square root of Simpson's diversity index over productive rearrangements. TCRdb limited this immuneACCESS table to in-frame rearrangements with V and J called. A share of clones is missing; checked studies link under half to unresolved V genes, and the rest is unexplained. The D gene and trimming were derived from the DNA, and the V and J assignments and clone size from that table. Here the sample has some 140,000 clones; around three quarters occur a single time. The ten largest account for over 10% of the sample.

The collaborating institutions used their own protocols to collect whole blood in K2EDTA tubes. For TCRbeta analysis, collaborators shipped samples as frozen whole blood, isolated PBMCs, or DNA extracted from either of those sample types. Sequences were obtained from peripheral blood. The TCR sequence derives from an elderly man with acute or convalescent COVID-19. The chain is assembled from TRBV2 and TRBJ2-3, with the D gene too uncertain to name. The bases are TGTGCCAGCAGTGTTCGCTACACAGATACGCAGTATTTT. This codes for CASSVRYTDTQYF.